This TCR beta chain was identified during a study of shared clonotypes between healthy human individuals. In the study overall: The study enrolled two women and three men aged 18 to 49.

A note on this clone: Its antigen is not known.

V gave up 4 bases and J gave up 0 bases; unmatched junction bases: 10. This CDR3 has 17 residues. CDR1 is SGHRS, CDR2 YFSETQ, per germline. Splitting of each subset's genomic DNA was done evenly across several immunoSEQ plates. Input per replicate PCR of unsorted PBMC was approximately 280 ng DNA, corresponding to some 30,000 T cell genomes. Assay: immunoSEQ multiplex PCR; the TCRdb copy retains only in-frame clones and omits some. Here the sample spans 400,000 to 600,000 clones, about 80% being singletons. Study results and caveats: Clonotype sharing levels among donors were expected to vary with sequencing depth.

The sequenced material came from PBMCs. The clonotype was recovered from a woman aged 40 to 49 in good health. Some clones in this sample may be carry-over from other donors' samples. The rearrangement links TRBV5-1 to TRBJ2-3; TRBD2 matches 8 bases. The CDR3 DNA sequence: TGCGCCAGCAGCCTAGGTACTAGCGGAGCTAGCACAGATACGCAGTATTTT. This gives the protein CASSLGTSGASTDTQYF.